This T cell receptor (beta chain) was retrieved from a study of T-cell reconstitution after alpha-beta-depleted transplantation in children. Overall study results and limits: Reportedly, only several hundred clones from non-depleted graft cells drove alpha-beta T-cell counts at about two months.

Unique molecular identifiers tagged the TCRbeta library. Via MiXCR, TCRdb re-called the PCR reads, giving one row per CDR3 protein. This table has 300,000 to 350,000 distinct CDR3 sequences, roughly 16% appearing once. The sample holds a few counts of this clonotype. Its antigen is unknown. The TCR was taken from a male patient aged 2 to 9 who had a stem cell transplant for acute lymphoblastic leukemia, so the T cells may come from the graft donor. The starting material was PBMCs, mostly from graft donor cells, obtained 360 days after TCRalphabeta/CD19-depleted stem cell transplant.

CDR3 region: CASSVVPTTADTQYF. The CDR3 bases are TGTGCCAGCAGCGTAGTGCCTACCACAGCAGATACGCAGTATTTT. V usage is TRBV9 and J usage is TRBJ2-3; D ambiguous. This CDR3 contains 15 residues. V lost 0 bases, J lost 4 bases, and 12 bases lay in between. Germline V gene data show CDR1 as SGDLS and CDR2 as YYNGEE.